Listed below are T cell receptor beta chains from one sample, sequenced in a study of vaccination and CD4 T cells after COVID-19. Which antigens these TCRs recognize remains unknown. MiXCR was run by TCRdb on the PCR reads, yielding one entry per CDR3 protein. In the table there are some 8,600 distinct CDR3 sequences, approximately 58% of which are singletons. The material sequenced was CD4+ T cells from blood, cultured in vitro. These receptors all stem from a human donor in good health. CDR3s include the opening cysteine and the closing phenylalanine or tryptophan. A D gene is named only where the DNA matches it firmly.

TRBV20-1 | TRBD2 | CSARAPGLAGGYQETQYF
TRBV6-2/TRBV6-3 | NA | CASSYAGGSNQPQHF
TRBV6-1 | NA | CPEKGRGDQPQHF
TRBV7-2 | TRBD2 | CASSMGLAGMKTQYF
TRBV6-1 | TRBD1 | CASDRGHSNQPQHF
TRBV5-1 | TRBD1 | CASFKGALSNTEAFF
TRBV6-1 | NA | CASRSTGWAGYTF
TRBV6-1 | NA | CASSATANYGYTF
TRBV6-1 | NA | CASSERGWGAGTGELFF
TRBV5-1 | NA | CASSRSVVETQYF
TRBV7-2 | NA | CASSLVSGVLNFNYGYTF
TRBV2 | TRBD2 | CASRIGLAGDTYEQYF
TRBV3-1 | TRBD1 | CASSHRTGFEGYTF
TRBV10-1 | NA | CASSEQGWGGGKSYEQYF
TRBV5-1 | TRBD2 | CASSLEGGRDNEQFF
TRBV7-2 | NA | CASSRVVNSPLHF
TRBV30 | NA | CAWSVERQVEAFF
TRBV20-1 | NA | CSAGLRSDEQFF
TRBV14 | TRBD2 | CASSQLGKAGAETQYF
TRBV24-1 | NA | CATSFAGRAFF
TRBV6-5 | TRBD2 | CASSYSTGGLGTDTQYF
TRBV24-1 | TRBD1 | CATARGTGSYNEKFF
TRBV19 | TRBD2 | CASEASGRYTDTQYF
TRBV14 | NA | CASSQDLPNTGELFF
TRBV3-1 | NA | CASSQGLVTMNTEAFF
TRBV5-1 | TRBD2 | CASSLIVLAGRHQETQYF